The clone carrying this T cell receptor beta chain is categorized as medium-sized (0.01 to 0.1%). At one end the junction does not follow the germline gene, possibly because of a read error. This sample stems from a study of immune reconstitution after stem cell transplant in scleroderma. One entry per CDR3 protein, called by TCRdb with MiXCR from the RT-PCR reads. The sample has 1,500 to 2,000 distinct CDR3 sequences; about 13% are singletons. CDR3 length: 11 amino acids. Germline-derived CDR1 and CDR2 are DFQATT and SNEGSKA (reference sequence). This chain joins TRBV20-1 and TRBJ1-1; 9 bases fit TRBD1. The TCR was taken from a female donor with systemic sclerosis. The sample was acquired before or after autologous hematopoietic stem cell transplantation (not recorded which). CDR3 DNA sequence: TGCAGTGCTATAGGACAGGGGCCCTTCATCTTT. Its translation: CSAIGQGPFIF.